This section outlines one T cell receptor beta chain sequence together with its context. Its antigen is not known. The germline CDR1 and CDR2 sequences are MNHEY and SVGAGI. The germline V and J ends were trimmed by 7 bases and 8 bases, with 17 bases remaining between them. The CDR3 is 13 residues long. The data derive from a study of T cell responses to AZD1222 COVID-19 vaccine. Assay: immunoSEQ multiplex PCR; the TCRdb copy retains only in-frame clones and omits some. Here the sample spans approximately 120,000 clones, approximately 90% being singletons. Whole-study findings and limits: Repertoire collection took place solely once the T cell response had peaked. The CD4 TCRs associated with vaccination extended across spike and predominated at 160-218 and 743-854.

Sample: peripheral blood, taken on day 0 of AZD1222 vaccination. The receptor's source is an adult in good health. This rearrangement joins TRBV6-5 to TRBJ1-2; no clear D gene. The CDR3: CASKRAGRYGYTF. The CDR3 DNA is TGTGCCAGCAAGAGAGCCGGTCGGTACGGCTACACCTTC.